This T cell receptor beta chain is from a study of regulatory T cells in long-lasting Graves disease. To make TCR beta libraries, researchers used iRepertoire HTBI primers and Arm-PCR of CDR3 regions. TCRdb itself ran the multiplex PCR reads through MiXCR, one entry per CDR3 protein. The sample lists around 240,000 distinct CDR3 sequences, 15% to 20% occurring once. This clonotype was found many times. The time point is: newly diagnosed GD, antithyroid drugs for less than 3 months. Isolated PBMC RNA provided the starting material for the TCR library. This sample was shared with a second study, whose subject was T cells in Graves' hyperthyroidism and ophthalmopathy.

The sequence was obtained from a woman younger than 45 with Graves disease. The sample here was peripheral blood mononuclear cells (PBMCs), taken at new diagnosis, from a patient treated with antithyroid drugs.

The CDR3 here is CASKRQGRDGYTF. The CDR3 nucleotides are TGTGCCAGCAAGCGACAGGGAAGGGATGGCTACACCTTC. The chain uses TRBV2 and TRBJ1-2, with TRBD1 identical over 7 bases. The V segment lost 7 bases and the J segment 6 bases; nucleotides outside the gene matches: 8. Germline V gives CDR1 SNHLY, CDR2 FYNNEI. This CDR3 spans 13 amino acids.